This section outlines one T cell receptor beta chain sequence together with its context. What it recognizes is unknown. These data originate in a study of shared clonotypes between healthy human individuals. Whole-study results and caveats: How much donors shared clonotypes was expected to be affected by sequencing depth.

Sequencing was at deep level. Clones were sequenced by immunoSEQ multiplex PCR, and TCRdb holds only the in-frame ones, with some missing. The profile shows about 110,000 clones, about 70% of them singletons. This CDR3 region has 15 residues. CDR1 and CDR2 (germline): LNHNV, YYDKDF (reference sequence). Trimming pared 0 bases from V and 4 bases from J, leaving 12 bases between. Sequenced material: memory CD8+ T cells sorted from blood. Described subset: CD45RO+ cells pooled with CCR7-negative TemRA cells. This receptor was identified in a woman younger than 45 in good health. The chain combines TRBV15 with TRBJ1-2; D possibly corresponds to TRBD1 (6 bases). The CDR3 DNA sequence: TGTGCCACCAGCAGAGATTTGGGAGGGGGCTATGGCTACACCTTC. Protein sequence: CATSRDLGGGYGYTF.